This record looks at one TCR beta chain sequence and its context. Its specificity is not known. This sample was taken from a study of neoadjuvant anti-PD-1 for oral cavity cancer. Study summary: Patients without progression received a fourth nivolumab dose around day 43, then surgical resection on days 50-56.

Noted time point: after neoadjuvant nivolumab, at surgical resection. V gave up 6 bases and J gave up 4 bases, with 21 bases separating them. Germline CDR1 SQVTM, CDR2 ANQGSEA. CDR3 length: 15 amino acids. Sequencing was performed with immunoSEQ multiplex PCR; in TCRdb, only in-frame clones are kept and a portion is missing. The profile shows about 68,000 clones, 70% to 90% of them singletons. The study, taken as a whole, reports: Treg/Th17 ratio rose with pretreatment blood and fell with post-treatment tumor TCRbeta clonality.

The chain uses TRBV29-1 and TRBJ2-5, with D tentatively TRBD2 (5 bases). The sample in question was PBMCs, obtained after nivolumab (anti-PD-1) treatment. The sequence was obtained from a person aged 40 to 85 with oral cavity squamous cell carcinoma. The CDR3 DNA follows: TGCAGCGTCCACGCCCGGATCGTGGGAGTAGAGACCCAGTACTTC. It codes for CSVHARIVGVETQYF.